Following are 9 T cell receptor beta chains from one sample sequenced in a study of cytomegalovirus exposure and HLA in healthy donors. The repertoire was sequenced with immunoSEQ multiplex PCR; TCRdb's copy has only in-frame clones and lacks some. Seen here are about 270,000 clones, approximately 86% observed once, and the top ten hold less than 1.2%. Sequenced sample: PBMCs. All receptors derive from a young woman in good health and CMV-seronegative.

This clone was observed a handful of times. V gene TRBV10-1 combines with J gene TRBJ2-1; D unresolved. The CDR3 contains 14 residues. Between the trimmed V and J ends, which lost 3 bases and 4 bases, there was a span of 10 bases. Germline CDR1 reads WNHNN; CDR2 reads SYGVQD (reference sequence). The CDR3: CASSESREYNEQFF. The DNA for the CDR3 is TGCGCCAGCAGTGAATCTAGAGAGTACAATGAGCAGTTCTTC.

The CDR3 region has the DNA TGTGCCAGCAGTTTGCGGCTAGCGGTCTACAATGAGCAGTTCTTC. Its translation is CASSLRLAVYNEQFF. This sequence joins TRBV27 and TRBJ2-1, with 7 bases lining up with TRBD2. CDR1 is MNHEY, CDR2 SMNVEV, per germline (reference sequence). With 3 bases clipped from V and 3 bases from J, the junction kept 5 bases outside the gene matches. The CDR3 sequence is 15 residues long.

A remark on this clone: Other DNA sequences in this sample translate to the same CDR3. The rearrangement joins TRBV6-5 to TRBJ2-7, with 10 bases that match TRBD1. The germline V gene encodes CDR1 MNHEY and CDR2 SVGAGI. With 2 bases clipped from V and 3 bases from J, the junction kept 1 base outside the gene matches. The CDR3 is made up of 14 amino acids. The CDR3 sequence: CASSYRDRGYEQYF. In DNA, the CDR3 is TGTGCCAGCAGTTACAGGGACAGGGGCTACGAGCAGTACTTC.

The genes are TRBV7-9 and TRBJ2-1; perhaps TRBD2 as D (5 bases). V lost 0 bases and J 5 bases, leaving 8 bases between the germline ends. The CDR3 runs to 14 residues. CDR1 is SEHNR and CDR2 is FQNEAQ in the germline V gene (reference sequence). The CDR3 spells CASSLAGLDNEQFF. The CDR3 DNA is TGTGCCAGCAGCTTAGCCGGACTCGACAATGAGCAGTTCTTC. The complete variable domain, with remaining parts taken from reference TRBV7-9 and TRBJ2-1, reads DTGVSQNPRHKITKRGQNVTFRCDPISEHNRLYWYRQTLGQGPEFLTYFQNEAQLEKSRLLSDRFSAERPKGSFSTLEIQRTEQGDSAMYLCASSLAGLDNEQFFGPGTRLTVL.

This chain connects TRBV29-1 to TRBJ2-1; D is perhaps TRBD1 (8 bases). The germline V gene encodes CDR1 SQVTM and CDR2 ANQGSEA. The CDR3 consists of 14 residues. Trimming pared 4 bases from V and 8 bases from J, leaving 18 bases between. The CDR3 loop reads CSVAKGTGGDEQFF. DNA for the CDR3: TGCAGCGTTGCCAAGGGTACAGGGGGGGATGAGCAGTTCTTC.

The chain has TRBV30 and TRBJ2-3, with 9 nucleotides matching TRBD2. This CDR3 spans 17 amino acids. Germline V gene lookup returns CDR1 GTSNPN and CDR2 SVGIG (reference sequence). Trimming removed 5 bases from V and 2 bases from J; junction bases left unmatched: 14. As DNA, the CDR3 is TGTGCCTGGGAGGTTTTAGCGGGAGAAACCATCACAGATACGCAGTATTTT. Its translation is CAWEVLAGETITDTQYF.

The rearrangement uses TRBV5-1 and TRBJ2-7, with a tentative D call TRBD2 (5 bases). The germline V gene has CDR1 SGHRS and CDR2 YFSETQ. The CDR3 has 13 amino acids. Trimming shortened V by 4 bases and J by 5 bases, and 13 bases separated the two germline ends. As DNA, the CDR3 is TGCGCCAGCAGCCAAAGCGGTCCCAACGAGCAGTACTTC. Translating it yields CASSQSGPNEQYF. Full variable domain (rest looked up from reference TRBV5-1 and TRBJ2-7): KAGVTQTPRYLIKTRGQQVTLSCSPISGHRSVSWYQQTPGQGLQFLFEYFSETQRNKGNFPGRFSGRQFSNSRSEMNVSTLELGDSALYLCASSQSGPNEQYFGPGTRLTVT.

This chain connects TRBV9 to TRBJ2-2, with a tentative D call TRBD2 (5 bases). CDR3 length equals 14 residues. CDR1 SGDLS and CDR2 YYNGEE come from the germline V gene. Between the trimmed V and J ends, which lost 4 bases and 8 bases, there was a span of 15 bases. In DNA form, the CDR3 reads TGTGCCAGCAGCCCCCCCACTAGATCGGGGGAGCTGTTTTTT. This sequence encodes CASSPPTRSGELFF.

The chain links TRBV6-5 to TRBJ2-1; TRBD1 matches 7 bases. Per the germline V gene, CDR1 is MNHEY and CDR2 is SVGAGI. V gave up 8 bases and J gave up 9 bases; unmatched junction bases: 13. The CDR3 consists of 14 residues. This CDR3 reads CASGLGRQGGEQFF. The CDR3 DNA sequence: TGTGCCAGCGGCCTCGGGCGACAGGGCGGTGAGCAGTTCTTC.